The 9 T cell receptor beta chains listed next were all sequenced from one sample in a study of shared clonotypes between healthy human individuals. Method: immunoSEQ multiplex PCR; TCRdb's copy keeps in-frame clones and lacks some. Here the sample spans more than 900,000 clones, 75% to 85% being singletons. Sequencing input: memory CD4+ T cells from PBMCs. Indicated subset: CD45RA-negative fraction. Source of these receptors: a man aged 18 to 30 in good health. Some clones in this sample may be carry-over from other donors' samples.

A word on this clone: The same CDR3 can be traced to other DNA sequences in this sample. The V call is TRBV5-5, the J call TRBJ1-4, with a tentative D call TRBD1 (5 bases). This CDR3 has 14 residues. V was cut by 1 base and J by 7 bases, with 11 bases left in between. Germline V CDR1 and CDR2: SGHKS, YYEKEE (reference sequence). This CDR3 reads CASSLRTGGEKLFF. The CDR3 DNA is TGTGCCAGCAGCTTGAGAACAGGAGGTGAAAAACTGTTTTTT.

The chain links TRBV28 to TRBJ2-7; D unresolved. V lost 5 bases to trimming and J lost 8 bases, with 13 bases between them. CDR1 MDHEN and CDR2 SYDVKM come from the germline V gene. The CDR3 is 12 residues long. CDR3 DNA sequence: TGTGCCAGCAGTCCTAGACAACACCAGCAGTACTTC. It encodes CASSPRQHQQYF.

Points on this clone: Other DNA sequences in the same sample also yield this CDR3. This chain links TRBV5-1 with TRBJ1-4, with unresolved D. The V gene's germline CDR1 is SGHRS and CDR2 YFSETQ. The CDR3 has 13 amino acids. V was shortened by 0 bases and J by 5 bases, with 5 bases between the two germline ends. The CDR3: CASSLGANEKLFF. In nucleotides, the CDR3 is TGCGCCAGCAGCTTGGGGGCGAATGAAAAACTGTTTTTT.

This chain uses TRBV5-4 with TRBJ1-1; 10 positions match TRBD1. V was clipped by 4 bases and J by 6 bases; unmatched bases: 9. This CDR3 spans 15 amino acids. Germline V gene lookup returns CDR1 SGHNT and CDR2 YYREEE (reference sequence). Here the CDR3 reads CASSARDRGRAEAFF. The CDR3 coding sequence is TGTGCCAGCAGCGCCCGGGACAGGGGTAGAGCTGAAGCTTTCTTT.

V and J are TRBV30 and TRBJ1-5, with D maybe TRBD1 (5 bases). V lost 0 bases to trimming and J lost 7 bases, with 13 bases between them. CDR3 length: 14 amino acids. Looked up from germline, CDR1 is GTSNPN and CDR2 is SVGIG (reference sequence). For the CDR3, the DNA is TGTGCCTGGAGTGTACGCAGGGCGGGGCAGCCCCAGCATTTT. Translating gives CAWSVRRAGQPQHF.

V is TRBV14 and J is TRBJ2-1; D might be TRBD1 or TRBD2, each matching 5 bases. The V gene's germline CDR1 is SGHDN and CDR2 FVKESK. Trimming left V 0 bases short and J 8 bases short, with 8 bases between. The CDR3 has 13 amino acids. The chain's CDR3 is CASSQDLGDEQFF. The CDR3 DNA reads TGTGCCAGCAGCCAAGATTTGGGGGATGAGCAGTTCTTC.

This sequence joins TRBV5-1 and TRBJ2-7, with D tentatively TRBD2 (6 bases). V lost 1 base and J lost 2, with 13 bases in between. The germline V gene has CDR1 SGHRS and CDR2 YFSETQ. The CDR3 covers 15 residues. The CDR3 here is CASSLFPGATYEQYF. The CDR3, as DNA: TGCGCCAGCAGCTTGTTCCCGGGAGCTACCTACGAGCAGTACTTC.

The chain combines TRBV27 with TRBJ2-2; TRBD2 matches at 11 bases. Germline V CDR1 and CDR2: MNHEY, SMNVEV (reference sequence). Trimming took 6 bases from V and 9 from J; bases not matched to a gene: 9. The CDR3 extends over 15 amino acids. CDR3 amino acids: CASRTGTSGSRELFF. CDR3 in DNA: TGTGCCAGCAGAACCGGGACTAGCGGCTCCCGGGAGCTGTTTTTT.

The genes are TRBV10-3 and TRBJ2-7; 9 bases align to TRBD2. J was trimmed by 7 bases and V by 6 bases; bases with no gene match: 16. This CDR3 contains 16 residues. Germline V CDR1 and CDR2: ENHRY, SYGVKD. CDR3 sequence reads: CAIRASVREGLQEQYF. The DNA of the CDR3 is TGTGCCATCAGGGCATCTGTGCGGGAGGGCCTTCAGGAGCAGTACTTC.